This TCR beta chain was recovered during a study of T-cell reconstitution after alpha-beta-depleted transplantation in children. This clonotype was observed a few times. V lost 0 bases to trimming and J lost 10 bases, with 16 bases between them. Germline CDR1 and CDR2: LGHNA and YNFKEQ. The CDR3 extends over 15 amino acids. This sample's TCRbeta library carried unique molecular identifier barcodes. TCRdb called the PCR reads again in MiXCR, with one record for every CDR3 protein. Of around 600,000 distinct CDR3 sequences in the sample, 8% to 11% were seen once. The source material was PBMCs from the stem cell graft donor, sampled from the stem cell graft. The TCR sequence derives from a human donor who donated a stem cell graft to a child with acute myeloid leukemia. This sequence joins TRBV4-2 and TRBJ1-5; D is undetermined. CDR3 loop: CASSQDSGVGRPQHF. The CDR3 nucleotides are TGTGCCAGCAGCCAAGATTCCGGCGTGGGTCGTCCCCAGCATTTT.